A selection of T cell receptor beta chains follows, all from one sample in a study of CD8+CD57+ T cells in acquired aplastic anemia. In TCRdb, the reads were re-called with MiXCR into one record per CDR3 protein. The sample records roughly 63,000 distinct CDR3 sequences, 45% to 55% being singletons. Sequencing was done on a sample of sorted CD4+, CD8+, or CD8+CD57+ T cells (not recorded which) from PBMCs. Receptor source: a human donor in good health, serving as a control. Both conserved end residues are part of each CDR3. Only some rows state a clone size, as once, few, many or a class for expanded clones.

clone_size v_call cdr3_aa
many TRBV9 CASSGGPSREAYGEQFF
- TRBV27 CASSFRGPETGELFF
- TRBV10-2 CASSGGLAGYSGACF
- TRBV9 CASSVARASGYNEQFF
many TRBV6-2/TRBV6-3 CASSSTPGTRGADTQYF
- TRBV5-1 CASSLWGRTREQYF
once TRBV19 CASSRQGLGGYTF
many TRBV27 CASSLVASTYEQYF
- TRBV4-1 CASSQTQVRPIYGYTF
- TRBV2 CASRVLAGGPGEQFF
- TRBV25-1 CASSLSPGGGAPDTQYF
many TRBV7-9 CATGPRLTKNIQYF
once TRBV20-1 CSASSGQPQHF
medium-sized TRBV10-2 CASSESSRDRVVYEQYF
many TRBV30 CAWRTEAQETQYF
many TRBV16 CASSQFAGGSEKLFF
- TRBV27 CASSRAGQGAFDERYF
- TRBV19 CASSRGPVYEQYF
- TRBV19 CASSISTGRTEAFF
few TRBV19 CASNSPGEAFF
once TRBV29-1 CSVRSGTYEQYF
many TRBV30 CALAAGGVNEQFF
- TRBV10-3 CAIRIRDSYGYTF
- TRBV12-3/TRBV12-4 CASKGGRSPLHF
- TRBV10-3 CAISESTSSGYQETQYF
- TRBV4-3 CASSQDIYYEQYF
- TRBV10-2 CASSDPQLAHLFEQYF
- TRBV7-8 CASSADYGYTF
many TRBV4-1 CASSPLGSGGYNEQFF
- TRBV29-1 CRRQGATYEQYF
- TRBV10-2 CASSATGTHEQYF
- TRBV29-1 CSVEKQDIGTQYF
- TRBV19 CASSIGPISNQPQHF
many TRBV3-1 CASSQARDYPSYGYTF
- TRBV4-1 CSSSQDLGRINEQFF
- TRBV29-1 CSVDPGYGYTF
- TRBV4-1 CTSNRGMTGPNSPLHF
medium-sized TRBV29-1 CSVVPPYGVGYTF
- TRBV10-3 CAISQTSGIQHF
few TRBV24-1 CATSGDNSVYGYTF
medium-sized TRBV7-9 CASSSGYNEQFF
- TRBV7-9 CASSLAGATHGYTF
- TRBV20-1 CSARNRAEGNTIYF
few TRBV7-6 CASSPSAYNEQFF
- TRBV29-1 CSVEVSWTGGGETQYF
few TRBV2 CASSDERIYEQYF